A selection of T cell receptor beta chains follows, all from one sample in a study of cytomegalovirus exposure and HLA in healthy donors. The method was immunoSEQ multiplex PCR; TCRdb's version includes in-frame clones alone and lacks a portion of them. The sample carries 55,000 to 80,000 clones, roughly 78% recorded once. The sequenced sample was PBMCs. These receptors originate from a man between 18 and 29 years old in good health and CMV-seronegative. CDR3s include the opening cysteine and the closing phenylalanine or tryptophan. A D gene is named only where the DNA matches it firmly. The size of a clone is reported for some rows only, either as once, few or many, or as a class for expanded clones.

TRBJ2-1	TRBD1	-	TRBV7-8	TGTGCCAGCATGACCCTAGCAGGGGGATACAATGAGCAGTTCTTC	CASMTLAGGYNEQFF
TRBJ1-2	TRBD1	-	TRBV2	TGTGCCAGCATCGGCAGGGGGAGCTGGACCTTC	CASIGRGSWTF
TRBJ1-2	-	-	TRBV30	TGTGCCTGGATTGTTCTCTCAGAGCGACCCCTTAACTATGGCTACACCTTC	CAWIVLSERPLNYGYTF
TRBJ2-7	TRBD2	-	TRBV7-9	TGTGCCAGCAGTCGGCAGCGGGAGCTTGGATACGAGCAGTACTTC	CASSRQRELGYEQYF
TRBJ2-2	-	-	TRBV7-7	TGTGCTAGCAGCTCGGCTGAGGGATCGGGTACCGGGGAGCTGTTTTTT	CASSSAEGSGTGELFF
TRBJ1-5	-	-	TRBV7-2	TGTGCCAGCAGCTTAGAAACTCTCAATCAGCCCCAGCATTTT	CASSLETLNQPQHF
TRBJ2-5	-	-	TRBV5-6	TGTGCCAGCAGCACCCTGACAGGAGTAAGGGAAGAGACCCAGTACTTC	CASSTLTGVREETQYF
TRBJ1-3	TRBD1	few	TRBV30	TGTGCCTGGACTGCAGGGGGCGCCGCTGGAAACACCATATATTTT	CAWTAGGAAGNTIYF
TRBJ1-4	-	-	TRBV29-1	TGCAGCGTTTCCACCGGGACACTCATCATTTTT	CSVSTGTLIIF
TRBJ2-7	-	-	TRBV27	TGTGCCAGCAGTTGGGCCGCGACCCCGTCCTACGAGCAGTACTTC	CASSWAATPSYEQYF
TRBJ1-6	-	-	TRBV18	TGTGCCAGCTCACCACCATCCCTTAATTCCCCCCTCCACTTT	CASSPPSLNSPLHF
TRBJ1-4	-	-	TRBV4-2	TGTGCCAGCAGCCAAGACGGGGAAAAACTGTTTTTT	CASSQDGEKLFF
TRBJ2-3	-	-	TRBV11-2	TGTGCCAGCAGCTTAGCCCCTAGCGAGGCGCCAGATACGCAGTATTTT	CASSLAPSEAPDTQYF
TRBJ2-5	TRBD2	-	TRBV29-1	TGCAGCGTCGCGGGGGGGCCCAGGGAGACCCAGTACTTC	CSVAGGPRETQYF
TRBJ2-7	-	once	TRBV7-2	TGTGCCAGCAGCTTAGCTGGGCTGGACGAGCAGTACTTC	CASSLAGLDEQYF
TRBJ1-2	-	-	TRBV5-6	TGTGCCAGCAGCTTGATCTCCTATGGCTACACCTTC	CASSLISYGYTF